The sequence of this TCR beta chain was determined in a study of regulatory T cells in long-lasting Graves disease. General observations from the study: Persistent patients shared more public clonotypes (2,741) than newly diagnosed patients (over 900). Persistent disease preferred TRBV28, TRBJ1-2 and TRBJ2-5.

Noted time point: persistent/refractory GD, antithyroid drugs over 5 years with positive TRAb. Construction of the TCR library relied on RNA isolated from PBMCs. Blood from the periphery, about 9.7 milliliters in all, was drawn into EDTA tubes. Trimming cost V 10 bases and J 7 bases; bases outside gene matches: 11. Germline V CDR1 and CDR2: ENHRY, SYGVKD. This CDR3 is built from 13 residues. Of note for this clonotype: The antigen is undetermined.

CDR3 regions were amplified by Arm-PCR using iRepertoire HTBI primers to build TCR beta libraries. Authors' methods: Sequenced samples collectively carried roughly 63 TRBV and some 15 TRBJ segments. TCRdb re-derived calls from the multiplex PCR reads in MiXCR, one entry per CDR3 protein. In this record, the V and J calls reflect TCRdb's handling and not the investigators' own analysis. Here the sample spans 450,000 or so distinct CDR3 sequences, about a fifth being singletons. The receptor's source is a female donor with Graves disease. Source: peripheral blood mononuclear cells (PBMCs), taken when the disease was refractory, from a patient treated with antithyroid drugs. The chain links TRBV10-3 to TRBJ1-2, with TRBD1 identical over 8 bases. CDR3 DNA: TGTGCCACCTATAGGACAGGGTTCGGTGGCTACACCTTC. This sequence encodes CATYRTGFGGYTF.